This T cell receptor beta chain was sequenced during a study of cytotoxic CD8 clonotypes in ibrutinib-treated CLL. Whole-study results and caveats: Baseline values of clonality outstripped age-matched healthy donors and followed circulating CD8+ T-cell counts.

Around 1.9 micrograms of genomic DNA, which was extracted from cryopreserved PBMCs, served as the material used for the TCR beta libraries. Trimming took 1 base from V and 5 from J; bases not matched to a gene: 2. CDR1 is MGHRA and CDR2 is YSYEKL in the germline V gene. The CDR3 contains 14 residues. On this clone: What it binds is not known.

The method was immunoSEQ multiplex PCR; TCRdb's version includes in-frame clones alone and lacks a portion of them. The sample contains 250,000 to 350,000 clones, around 69% of which appear only once. This rearrangement joins TRBV4-1 to TRBJ2-4; the match to TRBD1 covers 7 bases. This TCR was recovered from a human donor with chronic lymphocytic leukemia. This specimen was PBMCs, taken at disease progression, from a patient treated with ibrutinib. DNA of the CDR3: TGCGCCAGCAGCCAAGGACAGGGCCAAAACATTCAGTACTTC. Translation gives CASSQGQGQNIQYF.